The text below deals with one T cell receptor (beta chain). Its antigen is currently unknown. The CDR3 has 13 residues. Germline values: CDR1 MNHNS, CDR2 SASEGT. Trimming pared 0 bases from V and 8 bases from J, leaving 11 bases between. RNA transcripts provided the template for amplifying TCR beta CDR3 regions. First-round RT-PCR with HTBI primers preceded a second-round multiplex PCR. TCRdb processed the multiplex PCR reads anew with MiXCR; each CDR3 protein has one entry. The sample consists of a few hundred thousand distinct CDR3 sequences, 15% of them appearing once. Stable hyperthyroidism denotes an absence of ophthalmopathy throughout 18 months of follow-up. As the starting material, roughly 9.7 ml of fresh peripheral blood yielded the PBMCs. This entry is derived from a study of Graves' ophthalmopathy and Graves' hyperthyroidism. Regarding the study as a whole: Appearing in blood as well were most expanded thyroid clonotypes above 0.001 frequency.

This chain links TRBV6-1 with TRBJ2-7; D perhaps matches TRBD2 (5 bases). The specimen sequenced was peripheral blood. The TCR sequence derives from a woman between 18 and 30 years old with stable Graves' hyperthyroidism. Here the CDR3 reads CASSEARAAKQYF. In DNA form, the CDR3 reads TGTGCCAGCAGTGAAGCGAGGGCAGCGAAGCAGTACTTC.